This passage covers 29 T cell receptor beta chains from one sample sequenced in a study of T cell responses to AZD1222 COVID-19 vaccine. Data came from immunoSEQ multiplex PCR; TCRdb stores just in-frame clones and leaves some out. Of about 270,000 clones in the sample, almost 95% are singletons; the top ten hold 0.5% to 0.65%. The sequencing here drew on peripheral blood, taken 28 days after the second AZD1222 dose. The origin of the receptors is an adult who received the AZD1222 COVID-19 vaccine.

J is TRBJ1-2 and V is TRBV6-5; D might be TRBD1 (5 bases). Trimming removed 10 bases from V and 8 bases from J, with 14 bases in between. The germline gives CDR1 MNHEY, CDR2 SVGAGI. The CDR3 sequence is 11 residues long. CDR3 in amino acids: CATTEGWGYTF. The CDR3 DNA sequence: TGTGCCACGACGGAGGGGTGGGGCTACACCTTC.

In its sample, this clone was seen once. The rearrangement links TRBV29-1 to TRBJ2-7, with 7 bases lining up with TRBD2. The germline gives CDR1 SQVTM, CDR2 ANQGSEA. V trimming: 6 bases; J trimming: 5 bases; junction bases outside the gene matches: 16. The CDR3 contains 15 residues. In DNA form, the CDR3 reads TGCAGCGTCGACGTGGGGGGGAGACTCAGCCACGAGCAGTACTTC. It encodes CSVDVGGRLSHEQYF.

The chain uses TRBV7-9 and TRBJ2-3; 9 bases fit TRBD2. Looked up from germline, CDR1 is SEHNR and CDR2 is FQNEAQ (reference sequence). The V gene end was trimmed by 1 base and the J gene end by 1 base; junction bases not matched to a gene: 3. CDR3 size: 16 residues. This CDR3 is CASSLGLAGRTDTQYF. The CDR3 nucleotides read TGTGCCAGCAGCTTAGGCCTAGCGGGACGCACAGATACGCAGTATTTT.

The chain uses TRBV28 and TRBJ2-7; weak D call: TRBD2 (5 bases). V lost 6 bases and J lost 3, with 12 bases in between. The CDR3 consists of 13 residues. The germline gives CDR1 MDHEN, CDR2 SYDVKM. The CDR3: CASSSLRGYEQYF. The CDR3 DNA reads TGTGCCAGCAGCTCTCTTCGGGGCTACGAGCAGTACTTC.

This clone was counted only a few times. V and J are TRBV24-1 and TRBJ1-2; 9 bases map to TRBD1. Trimming removed 5 bases from V and 1 base from J; junction bases left unmatched: 7. The germline gives CDR1 KGHDR, CDR2 SFDVKD. The CDR3 consists of 16 residues. The CDR3 spells CATSAQPGQGNYGYTF. CDR3 sequence (DNA): TGTGCCACCAGTGCCCAACCGGGACAGGGTAACTATGGCTACACCTTC.

This chain uses TRBV5-4 with TRBJ1-1; D remains ambiguous. Looked up from germline, CDR1 is SGHNT and CDR2 is YYREEE (reference sequence). This CDR3 is built from 13 residues. Trimming shortened V by 7 bases and J by 3 bases, and 13 bases separated the two germline ends. DNA for the CDR3: TGTGCCAGCCAATCCTGGGCGGACACTGAAGCTTTCTTT. Translated: CASQSWADTEAFF.

This sequence joins TRBV7-2 and TRBJ1-5, with 11 bases matching TRBD1. The V segment lost 6 bases and the J segment 6 bases; nucleotides outside the gene matches: 7. Germline-derived CDR1 and CDR2 are SGHTA and FQGNSA. The length of the CDR3 is 15 residues. CDR3 loop: CASSSRTGGLQPQHF. The DNA of the CDR3 is TGTGCCAGCAGTTCCAGGACAGGGGGCCTTCAGCCCCAGCATTTT.

To note about this clone: An end of the junction differs from the germline gene, which may be a read error. The chain recombines TRBV9 with TRBJ1-1; D gene unclear. The CDR3 spans 13 residues. From germline, CDR1 is SGDLS and CDR2 YYNGEE. The CDR3 DNA reads TGTGCCAGCAGCGTAGGCGGGAACGCTGAAGCTTTCTTT. This translates into CASSVGGNAEAFF.

The V gene is TRBV5-1, the J gene TRBJ1-4; 7 nucleotides align to TRBD1. Looked up from germline, CDR1 is SGHRS and CDR2 is YFSETQ. V was clipped by 0 bases and J by 4 bases; unmatched bases: 3. The CDR3 loop spans 15 amino acids. The CDR3 is CASSLGRGRNEKLFF. The CDR3 DNA reads as TGCGCCAGCAGCTTGGGAAGGGGGCGTAATGAAAAACTGTTTTTT.

The CDR3 region has the DNA TGTGCCAGCAGTGGCCCTGGACAGGCAGCCTCTTGGAACACTGAAGCTTTCTTT. Translating it yields CASSGPGQAASWNTEAFF. The chain employs TRBV25-1 and TRBJ1-1; 7 nucleotides line up with TRBD1. The CDR3 covers 18 residues. The V gene's germline CDR1 is MGHDK and CDR2 SYGVNS. V was clipped by 4 bases and J by 1 base; unmatched bases: 15.

The chain combines TRBV5-1 with TRBJ2-7; 9 bases agree with TRBD1. This CDR3 spans 15 amino acids. Per germline, CDR1 SGHRS and CDR2 YFSETQ. After removal of 0 bases from V and 6 bases from J, the junction contained 7 bases not matched to a gene. The DNA of the CDR3 is TGCGCCAGCAGCTTGGCACGACAGGGGGTTTTCGAGCAGTACTTC. Translated, it gives CASSLARQGVFEQYF. The complete variable domain, with remaining parts taken from reference TRBV5-1 and TRBJ2-7, reads KAGVTQTPRYLIKTRGQQVTLSCSPISGHRSVSWYQQTPGQGLQFLFEYFSETQRNKGNFPGRFSGRQFSNSRSEMNVSTLELGDSALYLCASSLARQGVFEQYFGPGTRLTVT.

On this clone: Other DNA sequences in this specimen translate into the identical CDR3. The chain combines TRBV19 with TRBJ1-1; TRBD1 might be the D (5 bases). V was pared by 5 bases and J by 4 bases, with 11 bases between. Per germline, CDR1 LNHDA and CDR2 SQIVND (reference sequence). The CDR3 totals 13 residues. CDR3 bases: TGTGCCAGTAGTCTCGGGACGGCCACTGAAGCTTTCTTT. Its translation is CASSLGTATEAFF.

The chain joins TRBV28 to TRBJ1-1; D gene uncertain. Trimming left V 6 bases short and J 4 bases short, with 9 bases between. Per the germline V gene, CDR1 is MDHEN and CDR2 is SYDVKM. This CDR3 has 12 residues. This CDR3 is CASSLPTTEAFF. In DNA, the CDR3 is TGTGCCAGCAGCCTCCCTACCACTGAAGCTTTCTTT.

V gene TRBV4-2 combines with J gene TRBJ2-7; tentatively, D is TRBD1 (5 bases). The germline V gene encodes CDR1 LGHNA and CDR2 YNFKEQ. Deletions cut 1 base from V and 3 bases from J, with 10 bases between. This CDR3 comprises 14 residues. Here the CDR3 reads CASSQAKGFYEQYF. Written as DNA, the CDR3 is TGTGCCAGCAGCCAAGCCAAGGGGTTCTACGAGCAGTACTTC.

This sequence joins TRBV12-3 or TRBV12-4 and TRBJ1-4; D gene ambiguous. V was pared by 1 base and J by 12 bases, with 6 bases between. The CDR3 is 11 amino acids. The CDR3, as DNA: TGTGCCAGCAGTTTAGGAGCTCAACTGTTTTTT. Translated: CASSLGAQLFF.

V is TRBV5-1 and J is TRBJ2-1; tentative D call: TRBD2 (5 bases). Germline-derived CDR1 and CDR2 are SGHRS and YFSETQ. V lost 2 bases and J lost 7, with 13 bases in between. CDR3 length: 14 amino acids. The CDR3 DNA reads as TGCGCCAGCAGCTTACCCTCCTCGGGAAATGAGCAGTTCTTC. Its protein is CASSLPSSGNEQFF. The full variable domain, in which reference TRBV5-1 and TRBJ2-1 provide the parts outside the CDR3, is KAGVTQTPRYLIKTRGQQVTLSCSPISGHRSVSWYQQTPGQGLQFLFEYFSETQRNKGNFPGRFSGRQFSNSRSEMNVSTLELGDSALYLCASSLPSSGNEQFFGPGTRLTVL.

The chain recombines TRBV5-1 with TRBJ2-7; no firm D call. Germline CDR1 SGHRS, CDR2 YFSETQ. There are 15 residues in the CDR3. Trimming removed 0 bases at V and 0 bases at J, with 10 bases between. The CDR3: CASSLVHRSSYEQYF. The CDR3 bases are TGCGCCAGCAGCTTGGTACATAGGAGCTCCTACGAGCAGTACTTC.

The chain employs TRBV5-1 and TRBJ2-7; 9 bases are a match to TRBD1. Germline V gene sequence: CDR1 SGHRS, CDR2 YFSETQ. The junction had 11 bases not matched to a gene; V was cut back by 4 bases and J by 6 bases. This CDR3 is 15 amino acids long. CDR3 sequence: CASSRERTGASEQYF. The CDR3 DNA sequence: TGCGCCAGCAGCCGGGAGAGGACAGGGGCCAGCGAGCAGTACTTC.

This chain links TRBV5-1 with TRBJ2-1; 10 bases are a match to TRBD1. After removal of 5 bases from V and 4 bases from J, the junction contained 3 bases not matched to a gene. This CDR3 has 14 amino acids. Germline V gives CDR1 SGHRS, CDR2 YFSETQ. The CDR3, as DNA: TGCGCCAGCAGGGGGACAGGGGTATACAATGAGCAGTTCTTC. Translating gives CASRGTGVYNEQFF.

The rearrangement links TRBV4-1 to TRBJ2-1, with D hard to call. Germline CDR1 and CDR2: MGHRA and YSYEKL. The CDR3 sequence is 15 residues long. V lost 0 bases to trimming and J lost 9 bases, with 15 bases between them. CDR3 residues: CASSQDGAFQREQFF. CDR3 sequence (DNA): TGCGCCAGCAGCCAAGATGGAGCCTTCCAGCGTGAGCAGTTCTTC.

The genes are TRBV7-8 and TRBJ1-5; a possible D gene is TRBD1 (6 bases). The germline V gene encodes CDR1 SGHVS and CDR2 FQNEAQ. This CDR3 has 17 amino acids. The V end lost 2 bases, the J end lost 5 bases, and 19 bases lay between the germline ends. The CDR3 region has the DNA TGTGCCAGCAGCTTAAGATGGGGGCAGGGTAAGGATCAGCCCCAGCATTTT. Its protein is CASSLRWGQGKDQPQHF.

The chain employs TRBV11-2 and TRBJ1-2; no clear D gene. Germline CDR1 SGHAT, CDR2 FQNNGV. The CDR3 sequence is 13 residues long. V shed 5 bases and J shed 4 bases, with 11 bases lying between them. The DNA for the CDR3 is TGTGCCAGCAGCATCGGGCTCTCCTATGGCTACACCTTC. Its protein product is CASSIGLSYGYTF.

J is TRBJ1-2 and V is TRBV7-9; D unclear. Trimming removed 4 bases from V and 8 bases from J, with 8 bases in between. This CDR3 spans 11 amino acids. CDR1 and CDR2 from the germline V gene are SEHNR and FQNEAQ (reference sequence). CDR3 sequence: CASSSRSGYTF. The CDR3 region has the DNA TGTGCCAGCAGCTCCCGCTCCGGCTACACCTTC.

The J gene is TRBJ2-7, the V gene TRBV7-9; 8 bases match TRBD2. Germline V gene sequence: CDR1 SEHNR, CDR2 FQNEAQ (reference sequence). The CDR3 is 14 amino acids. V lost 3 bases, J lost 6 bases, and 7 bases stayed unmatched. Here the CDR3 reads CASSFIAGSLEQYF. CDR3 sequence (DNA): TGTGCCAGCAGCTTTATAGCGGGGTCTCTCGAGCAGTACTTC.

This clone was seen a single time. V and J are TRBV7-2 and TRBJ2-3; maybe TRBD2 (5 bases). V lost 2 bases to trimming and J lost 3 bases, with 15 bases between them. Germline V gene lookup returns CDR1 SGHTA and CDR2 FQGNSA. The CDR3 consists of 16 residues. The CDR3 nucleotides read TGTGCCAGCAGCTTAATGGGCGTGGGCGGGACAGATACGCAGTATTTT. Translation: CASSLMGVGGTDTQYF.

The rearrangement uses TRBV9 and TRBJ2-1; no clear D gene. Germline CDR1 SGDLS, CDR2 YYNGEE. V lost 0 bases, J lost 7 bases, and 11 bases lay in between. This CDR3 spans 14 amino acids. CDR3 sequence reads: CASSVGGSLNEQFF. The CDR3 coding sequence is TGTGCCAGCAGCGTAGGGGGTAGCTTAAATGAGCAGTTCTTC.

This chain links TRBV25-1 with TRBJ1-1, with 8 bases lining up with TRBD1. J was trimmed by 11 bases and V by 6 bases; bases with no gene match: 11. Germline lookup yields CDR1 MGHDK and CDR2 SYGVNS. The CDR3 runs 13 residues. DNA for the CDR3: TGTGCCAGCAGAGAAGGGACAGGAGGGGGGGCTTTCTTT. This codes for CASREGTGGGAFF.

The rearrangement joins TRBV5-1 to TRBJ1-5; TRBD1 agrees at 9 bases. The ends lost 0 bases at V and 5 bases at J; junction bases unmatched: 3. The CDR3 is 15 residues long. Looked up from germline, CDR1 is SGHRS and CDR2 is YFSETQ. CDR3 nucleotides: TGCGCCAGCAGCTTGGGTGGACAGGGGCATCAGCCCCAGCATTTT. Translation: CASSLGGQGHQPQHF.

This chain uses TRBV20-1 with TRBJ2-1; D is undetermined. The CDR3 is 16 residues long. Germline CDR1 and CDR2: DFQATT and SNEGSKA (reference sequence). The V and J ends lost 3 bases and 6 bases respectively, with 21 bases between them. The CDR3 DNA sequence: TGCAGTGCTAGTTCGGTGCGAAGGGTCAATTCCAATGAGCAGTTCTTC. This encodes CSASSVRRVNSNEQFF.